These 12 T cell receptor beta chains originate from one sample sequenced in a study of T-cell reconstitution after alpha-beta-depleted transplantation in children (dated by TCRdb to 2016 to 2017). The library was made by PCR. Sequencing used an Illumina HiSeq 2500. Molecular barcoding was employed in the preparation of TCR libraries, with unique molecular identifiers being used to normalize TCRbeta repertoire quantification. TCRdb reprocessing: public reads trimmed at Q25 with fastp, clones called with MiXCR, in-frame beta chains kept. Identical CDR3 proteins give one entry, which carries the most common genes and DNA. In this sample the table shows some 830,000 distinct CDR3 sequences, about 16% of which occur a single time. The biggest ten clones account for about 4.6% of the sample. Read against the paper, the sample's treatment or condition label means: allogeneic hematopoietic cell transplantation with graft depleted of TCRalphabeta T cells and CD19 B cells.

Source: PBMCs, mostly from graft donor cells, taken 360 days after TCRalphabeta/CD19-depleted stem cell transplant. All receptors derive from a male patient aged 10-17 years who had a stem cell transplant for acute lymphoblastic leukemia, so the T cells may come from the graft donor.

This clonotype was counted only a few times. The rearrangement joins TRBV19 to TRBJ1-2; D is perhaps TRBD1 (5 bases). The germline V gene has CDR1 LNHDA and CDR2 SQIVND (reference sequence). V was pared by 7 bases and J by 3 bases, with 12 bases between. The CDR3 sequence is 13 residues long. The CDR3 protein is CASTPGRYYGYTF. CDR3 nucleotides: TGTGCCAGTACTCCGGGACGGTACTATGGCTACACCTTC. Full variable domain (remainder filled in from reference TRBV19 and TRBJ1-2): DGGITQSPKYLFRKEGQNVTLSCEQNLNHDAMYWYRQDPGQGLRLIYYSQIVNDFQKGDIAEGYSVSREKKESFPLTVTSAQKNPTAFYLCASTPGRYYGYTFGSGTRLTVV.

In this sample, this clonotype turned up many times. The chain combines TRBV5-1 with TRBJ2-5; 12 bases are a match to TRBD2. Germline-derived CDR1 and CDR2 are SGHRS and YFSETQ. V shed 4 bases and J 5 bases; nucleotides not matched to a gene: 3. This CDR3 is 14 amino acids long. DNA of the CDR3: TGCGCCAGCAGCAGACTAGCGGGAGTGGAGACCCAGTACTTC. Translated: CASSRLAGVETQYF.

This clonotype was recorded many times. The rearrangement uses TRBV2 and TRBJ2-2; no firm D call. The CDR3 sequence is 12 residues long. Germline CDR1 is SNHLY and CDR2 is FYNNEI. Between the trimmed V and J ends, which lost 7 bases and 6 bases, there was a span of 9 bases. This CDR3 is CASKLGSGELFF. In DNA form, the CDR3 reads TGTGCCAGCAAGCTTGGGTCCGGGGAGCTGTTTTTT.

The V and J genes are TRBV15 and TRBJ2-1, with a possible D match to TRBD2 (6 bases). Germline lookup yields CDR1 LNHNV and CDR2 YYDKDF (reference sequence). The V end lost 6 bases, the J end lost 7 bases, and 10 bases lay between the germline ends. The CDR3 length is 12 residues. CDR3 nucleotide sequence: TGTGCCACCAGAGGACTAAAGAATGAGCAGTTCTTC. This codes for CATRGLKNEQFF.

The chain has TRBV9 and TRBJ2-1; D perhaps matches TRBD2 (6 bases). Germline V CDR1 and CDR2: SGDLS, YYNGEE. The CDR3 totals 15 residues. V was cut by 5 bases and J by 2 bases, with 14 bases left in between. DNA for the CDR3: TGTGCCAGCAGTAAGATAGCGGCGACCTACAATGAGCAGTTCTTC. Protein: CASSKIAATYNEQFF. The whole variable domain, remainder taken from reference TRBV9 and TRBJ2-1, is DSGVTQTPKHLITATGQRVTLRCSPRSGDLSVYWYQQSLDQGLQFLIQYYNGEERAKGNILERFSAQQFPDLHSELNLSSLELGDSALYFCASSKIAATYNEQFFGPGTRLTVL.

This clonotype was counted a few times. This chain links TRBV4-1 with TRBJ2-7; D remains unclear. V was pared by 2 bases and J by 6 bases, with 11 bases between. This CDR3 region has 13 residues. CDR1 and CDR2 from the germline V gene are MGHRA and YSYEKL. CDR3 protein: CASSQLGYGEQYF. The CDR3 DNA follows: TGCGCCAGCAGCCAATTGGGGTACGGCGAGCAGTACTTC.

There are many counts of this clonotype. V usage is TRBV12-3 or TRBV12-4 and J usage is TRBJ2-3; TRBD2 agrees at 9 bases. The CDR3 has 15 amino acids. Trimming removed 5 bases from V and 6 bases from J; junction bases left unmatched: 9. CDR3 sequence: CASSAPGLAADTQYF. Here the CDR3 DNA reads TGTGCCAGCAGTGCACCGGGACTAGCTGCGGATACGCAGTATTTT.

This clonotype has just a few counts. V usage is TRBV12-3 or TRBV12-4 and J usage is TRBJ1-4; a weak D match, TRBD1 (6 bases). The CDR3 length is 16 residues. Trimming left V 6 bases short and J 0 bases short, with 14 bases between. The DNA for the CDR3 is TGTGCCAGCAGGTACAGGGATTACGCAACTAATGAAAAACTGTTTTTT. Translated, it gives CASRYRDYATNEKLFF.

V gene TRBV18 combines with J gene TRBJ2-5; D uncertain. Germline CDR1 KGHSH, CDR2 LQKENI. Trimming shortened V by 5 bases and J by 7 bases, and 20 bases separated the two germline ends. The CDR3 runs 15 residues. The CDR3 coding sequence is TGTGCCAGCTCAGACCAGACCCCCGGTGGCGGGACCCAGTACTTC. This codes for CASSDQTPGGGTQYF.

The chain uses TRBV10-3 and TRBJ2-7; D might be TRBD2 (6 bases). Germline V gene lookup returns CDR1 ENHRY and CDR2 SYGVKD. The CDR3 is made up of 16 amino acids. Trimming stripped 6 bases from V and 4 bases from J, with 22 bases between. DNA for the CDR3: TGTGCCATCAGGGGGGGAAGGGCCAATCACCAATACGAGCAGTACTTC. This translates into CAIRGGRANHQYEQYF.

In its sample, this clonotype was seen a few times. The chain has TRBV20-1 and TRBJ1-5; 11 nucleotides line up with TRBD1. This CDR3 has 16 residues. Germline V gene data show CDR1 as DFQATT and CDR2 as SNEGSKA (reference sequence). The V segment lost 4 bases and the J segment 6 bases; nucleotides outside the gene matches: 11. Written as DNA, the CDR3 is TGCAGTGCTAAAGGACAGGGGGCGGCTTATGGTCAGCCCCAGCATTTT. Translated: CSAKGQGAAYGQPQHF.

This clonotype was picked up many times. V gene TRBV6-4 combines with J gene TRBJ2-3; D gene unclear. There are 13 residues in the CDR3. Trimming stripped 2 bases from V and 2 bases from J, with 5 bases between. The germline gives CDR1 MRHNA, CDR2 SNTAGT. CDR3 sequence: CASSDGLTDTQYF. CDR3 DNA: TGTGCCAGCAGTGACGGGCTCACAGATACGCAGTATTTT.